These 26 T cell receptor beta chains were all obtained from the same sample, sequenced in a study of PD-1 blockade in mismatch repair-deficient tumors. Clones were read by immunoSEQ multiplex PCR, and TCRdb kept only the in-frame ones, dropping some. The sample has around 50,000 clones, approximately 80% seen once; the top ten hold about 3.5%. The sample here was peripheral blood, taken 4 weeks after starting pembrolizumab. The receptors originated from an adult with mismatch repair-deficient cancer.

This clone was observed a single time. The chain is built from TRBV28 and TRBJ1-3; tentative D call: TRBD1 (5 bases). Trimming took 7 bases from V and 4 from J, leaving 17 bases between them. Germline loops: CDR1 MDHEN, CDR2 SYDVKM. This CDR3 comprises 15 residues. The chain's CDR3 is CASNSGGAGGNTIYF. Here the CDR3 DNA reads TGTGCCAGCAACTCTGGGGGTGCGGGCGGAAACACCATATATTTT. Complete variable domain (other parts from reference TRBV28 and TRBJ1-3): DVKVTQSSRYLVKRTGEKVFLECVQDMDHENMFWYRQDPGLGLRLIYFSYDVKMKEKGDIPEGYSVSREKKERFSLILESASTNQTSMYLCASNSGGAGGNTIYFGEGSWLTVV.

This chain links TRBV6-6 with TRBJ1-1; a weak D match, TRBD1 (5 bases). The V end lost 5 bases, the J end lost 0 bases, and 10 bases lay between the germline ends. CDR3 size: 14 residues. Germline assignment: CDR1 MNHNY and CDR2 SVGAGI (reference sequence). Here the CDR3 DNA reads TGTGCCAGCAGTGGAGGGGAGGTGAACACTGAAGCTTTCTTT. It codes for CASSGGEVNTEAFF.

This clone is a singleton in its sample. The V gene is TRBV11-3, the J gene TRBJ2-3; TRBD2 aligns across 11 bases. The CDR3 is 16 amino acids. Germline CDR1 and CDR2: SGHNT and YENEEA. Trimming took 3 bases from V and 0 from J; bases not matched to a gene: 2. CDR3 bases: TGTGCCAGCAGCTTCTTAGCGGGAGGGAGCACAGATACGCAGTATTTT. Its protein product is CASSFLAGGSTDTQYF.

Only a few counts were recorded for this clone. V and J are TRBV2 and TRBJ1-4; D is ambiguous. The CDR3 length is 14 residues. In germline, CDR1 is SNHLY, CDR2 FYNNEI. Trimming pared 6 bases from V and 8 bases from J, leaving 16 bases between. This CDR3 is CASSEESLREKLFF. CDR3 nucleotide sequence: TGTGCCAGCAGCGAGGAAAGCTTGCGGGAAAAACTGTTTTTT.

The J gene is TRBJ2-7, the V gene TRBV7-9, with D maybe TRBD1 (5 bases). Per the germline V gene, CDR1 is SEHNR and CDR2 is FQNEAQ (reference sequence). The CDR3 extends over 13 amino acids. V lost 2 bases, J lost 6 bases, and 11 bases lay in between. CDR3 sequence: CASSLFREGEQYF. The CDR3 coding sequence is TGTGCCAGCAGCTTATTCAGGGAAGGCGAGCAGTACTTC. The full variable domain, with the rest looked up from reference TRBV7-9 and TRBJ2-7, is DTGVSQNPRHKITKRGQNVTFRCDPISEHNRLYWYRQTLGQGPEFLTYFQNEAQLEKSRLLSDRFSAERPKGSFSTLEIQRTEQGDSAMYLCASSLFREGEQYFGPGTRLTVT.

Concerning this clone: Other DNA sequences in this sample translate to the same CDR3. The chain employs TRBV7-9 and TRBJ2-1, with TRBD2 matching over 10 bases. V shed 5 bases, J shed 3 bases, and the junction held 7 bases outside the gene matches. The CDR3 has 16 amino acids. CDR1 is SEHNR and CDR2 is FQNEAQ in the germline V gene (reference sequence). The CDR3 DNA reads as TGTGCCAGCAGCCGAGACACTAGCGGGAACTACAATGAGCAGTTCTTC. Encoded protein: CASSRDTSGNYNEQFF.

This clone came up once. CDR3 sequence reads: CASSFASNEQFF. CDR3 DNA sequence: TGTGCCAGCAGCTTTGCGTCCAATGAGCAGTTCTTC. The J gene is TRBJ2-1, the V gene TRBV5-4; D call uncertain. V lost 2 bases, J lost 6 bases, and 6 bases lay in between. Germline V lookup: CDR1 SGHNT, CDR2 YYREEE (reference sequence). The CDR3 spans 12 residues.

This clone was recorded once. The chain combines TRBV7-6 with TRBJ2-3; D might be TRBD1 (5 bases). This CDR3 comprises 12 residues. Per germline, CDR1 SGHVS and CDR2 FNYEAQ. Trimming left V 5 bases short and J 6 bases short, with 9 bases between. This CDR3 reads CASSAGLDTQYF. The DNA of the CDR3 is TGTGCCAGCAGCGCAGGGTTGGATACGCAGTATTTT.

The chain links TRBV9 to TRBJ2-1, with 12 bases matching TRBD2. CDR3 length equals 15 residues. Germline values: CDR1 SGDLS, CDR2 YYNGEE. Trimming took 2 bases from V and 7 from J; bases not matched to a gene: 4. The CDR3 loop is CASSVSSGRANEQFF. Written as DNA, the CDR3 is TGTGCCAGCAGCGTTTCTAGCGGGAGGGCAAATGAGCAGTTCTTC. Full variable domain (rest looked up from reference TRBV9 and TRBJ2-1): DSGVTQTPKHLITATGQRVTLRCSPRSGDLSVYWYQQSLDQGLQFLIQYYNGEERAKGNILERFSAQQFPDLHSELNLSSLELGDSALYFCASSVSSGRANEQFFGPGTRLTVL.

The chain uses TRBV10-2 and TRBJ2-1; D gene uncertain. Per the germline V gene, CDR1 is WSHSY and CDR2 is SAAADI. Trimming took off 2 bases at V and 7 bases at J, with 9 bases between the two ends. The CDR3 runs 13 residues. The DNA of the CDR3 is TGCGCCAGCAGTGAGCAGAGTGGAAATGAGCAGTTCTTC. Its translation is CASSEQSGNEQFF.

The rearrangement uses TRBV7-2 and TRBJ1-1, with no clear D. V shed 1 base and J shed 4 bases, with 16 bases lying between them. This CDR3 contains 16 residues. CDR1 and CDR2 from the germline V gene are SGHTA and FQGNSA. DNA for the CDR3: TGTGCCAGCAGCTTAGGCGGATTGGGAGTTGGCACTGAAGCTTTCTTT. Translated: CASSLGGLGVGTEAFF.

The V and J genes are TRBV5-1 and TRBJ2-7, with D possibly matching TRBD1 (6 bases). Trimming took off 2 bases at V and 6 bases at J, with 15 bases between the two ends. Germline CDR1 and CDR2: SGHRS and YFSETQ. CDR3 length: 14 residues. CDR3 protein: CASSFKNTGSEQYF. Written as DNA, the CDR3 is TGCGCCAGCAGCTTTAAAAATACAGGGAGCGAGCAGTACTTC.

This clone was detected once. J is TRBJ2-7 and V is TRBV7-6; the D gene is possibly TRBD2 (5 bases). The CDR3 is 15 residues long. The germline gives CDR1 SGHVS, CDR2 FNYEAQ. Trimming stripped 1 base from V and 0 bases from J, with 10 bases between. The DNA for the CDR3 is TGTGCCAGCAGCTTAGGTGTAGGGAGCTCCTACGAGCAGTACTTC. Translated, it gives CASSLGVGSSYEQYF. The full variable domain, in which reference TRBV7-6 and TRBJ2-7 provide the parts outside the CDR3, is GAGVSQSPRYKVTKRGQDVALRCDPISGHVSLYWYRQALGQGPEFLTYFNYEAQQDKSGLPNDRFSAERPEGSISTLTIQRTEQRDSAMYRCASSLGVGSSYEQYFGPGTRLTVT.

The gene calls are TRBV18 and TRBJ1-1, with D possibly matching TRBD1 (6 bases). Germline values: CDR1 KGHSH, CDR2 LQKENI. V shed 4 bases and J shed 2 bases, with 11 bases lying between them. The CDR3 length is 14 residues. Here the CDR3 DNA reads TGTGCCAGCTCACTAACAGGGCCAAACACTGAAGCTTTCTTT. The encoded protein is CASSLTGPNTEAFF.

The chain couples TRBV18 to TRBJ1-4; D call uncertain. The CDR3 loop spans 15 amino acids. The V gene lost 3 bases and the J gene lost 3 bases, with 11 bases spanning the gap. Germline V lookup: CDR1 KGHSH, CDR2 LQKENI. The CDR3 is CASSPQTDANEKLFF. In nucleotides, the CDR3 is TGTGCCAGCTCACCCCAGACGGACGCTAATGAAAAACTGTTTTTT. Drawing the rest from reference TRBV18 and TRBJ1-4, the complete variable domain is NAGVMQNPRHLVRRRGQEARLRCSPMKGHSHVYWYRQLPEEGLKFMVYLQKENIIDESGMPKERFSAEFPKEGPSILRIQQVVRGDSAAYFCASSPQTDANEKLFFGSGTQLSVL.

This clone was recorded once. The rearrangement uses TRBV30 and TRBJ2-3; 8 bases are shared with TRBD2. The germline V gene has CDR1 GTSNPN and CDR2 SVGIG (reference sequence). The V segment lost 0 bases and the J segment 6 bases; nucleotides outside the gene matches: 8. The CDR3 is made up of 15 amino acids. CDR3 loop: CAWSVNSGIGDTQYF. CDR3 in DNA: TGTGCCTGGAGTGTCAATAGCGGGATTGGGGATACGCAGTATTTT.

The rearrangement joins TRBV11-2 to TRBJ2-3; unclear D gene. The V gene's germline CDR1 is SGHAT and CDR2 FQNNGV. Deletions cut 6 bases from V and 0 bases from J, with 19 bases between. CDR3 length equals 17 residues. CDR3 bases: TGTGCCAGCAGTTATGACTCGAAAGGGCCTAGCACAGATACGCAGTATTTT. It yields the protein CASSYDSKGPSTDTQYF. The full variable domain, in which reference TRBV11-2 and TRBJ2-3 provide the parts outside the CDR3, is EAGVAQSPRYKIIEKRQSVAFWCNPISGHATLYWYQQILGQGPKLLIQFQNNGVVDDSQLPKDRFSAERLKGVDSTLKIQPAKLEDSAVYLCASSYDSKGPSTDTQYFGPGTRLTVL.

The chain links TRBV30 to TRBJ2-1, with TRBD2 matching 8 bases. In germline, CDR1 is GTSNPN, CDR2 SVGIG (reference sequence). Trimming cost V 5 bases and J 7 bases; bases outside gene matches: 16. This CDR3 region has 16 residues. The CDR3, as DNA: TGTGCCTGGGAGGAGTTACTAGCGGAGTTGGGGAATGAGCAGTTCTTC. Amino acids: CAWEELLAELGNEQFF.

V gene TRBV6-5 combines with J gene TRBJ2-5, with a possible D match to TRBD1 (5 bases). Trimming removed 6 bases from V and 5 bases from J, with 13 bases in between. From germline, CDR1 is MNHEY and CDR2 SVGAGI. The CDR3 totals 13 residues. This CDR3 is CASRMTEQETQYF. The CDR3 DNA follows: TGTGCCAGCAGGATGACAGAACAGGAGACCCAGTACTTC.

Concerning this clone itself: This CDR3 is also generated by other DNA sequences in the sample. This chain joins TRBV19 and TRBJ1-1; no clear D. Trimming took 1 base from V and 1 from J, leaving 4 bases between them. The CDR3 contains 13 residues. Germline values: CDR1 LNHDA, CDR2 SQIVND (reference sequence). The CDR3 nucleotides are TGTGCCAGTAGTATAGGCGGGAACACTGAAGCTTTCTTT. Translated, it gives CASSIGGNTEAFF.

The J gene is TRBJ1-1, the V gene TRBV6-1, with no clear D. Germline V gene sequence: CDR1 MNHNS, CDR2 SASEGT. V was pared by 11 bases and J by 4 bases, with 17 bases between. The CDR3 extends over 13 amino acids. CDR3 nucleotide sequence: TGTGCCTTAAGGCCGGGAAGGGCCACTGAAGCTTTCTTT. It translates to CALRPGRATEAFF.

V and J are TRBV10-3 and TRBJ2-1; the D gene could be TRBD1 or TRBD2 (5 bases each). Germline V gene lookup returns CDR1 ENHRY and CDR2 SYGVKD. V dropped 2 bases and J dropped 0 bases, with 14 bases sitting between them. CDR3 length: 17 amino acids. CDR3 sequence (DNA): TGTGCCATCAGTGAGAGCTCGTGGGGGAGCTCCTACAATGAGCAGTTCTTC. Translation gives CAISESSWGSSYNEQFF.

Written as DNA, the CDR3 is TGTGCCAGCAGTGTAACCCTTTCCGACAGGGGAATCAATGAGCAGTTCTTC. Protein product: CASSVTLSDRGINEQFF. The chain couples TRBV25-1 to TRBJ2-1, with 8 bases identical to TRBD1. This CDR3 spans 17 amino acids. Germline-derived CDR1 and CDR2 are MGHDK and SYGVNS. Unmatched junction bases numbered 14, after V lost 4 bases and J lost 6 bases.

This clone was recorded only once. This chain joins TRBV5-1 and TRBJ2-3; either TRBD1 or TRBD2 may supply D (5 bases each). Germline V gene sequence: CDR1 SGHRS, CDR2 YFSETQ. The V end lost 0 bases, the J end lost 3 bases, and 14 bases lay between the germline ends. This CDR3 comprises 16 residues. CDR3 residues: CASSLVGTDKTDTQYF. The CDR3 DNA reads as TGCGCCAGCAGCTTGGTAGGGACCGATAAGACAGATACGCAGTATTTT.

This chain joins TRBV5-1 and TRBJ2-1, with D perhaps TRBD1 or TRBD2 (6 bases each). The germline gives CDR1 SGHRS, CDR2 YFSETQ. V shed 4 bases and J shed 5 bases, with 13 bases lying between them. There are 14 residues in the CDR3. CDR3 sequence (DNA): TGCGCCAGCAGCGTACAGGGAGGTCACAATGAGCAGTTCTTC. It encodes CASSVQGGHNEQFF. The complete variable domain, with remaining parts taken from reference TRBV5-1 and TRBJ2-1, reads KAGVTQTPRYLIKTRGQQVTLSCSPISGHRSVSWYQQTPGQGLQFLFEYFSETQRNKGNFPGRFSGRQFSNSRSEMNVSTLELGDSALYLCASSVQGGHNEQFFGPGTRLTVL.

V and J are TRBV4-1 and TRBJ2-1; 10 bases match TRBD2. CDR1 and CDR2 (germline): MGHRA, YSYEKL. The CDR3 has 17 amino acids. V shed 1 base, J shed 7 bases, and the junction held 10 bases outside the gene matches. In DNA, the CDR3 is TGCGCCAGCAGCCAAGTCCGGCTAGCGGGAGTTCGGAATGAGCAGTTCTTC. Residues: CASSQVRLAGVRNEQFF.